This T cell receptor (beta chain) was recorded in a study of CD8 T cells in Susac syndrome. The CDR3 totals 11 residues. V was clipped by 4 bases and J by 7 bases, with 5 bases between them. From germline, CDR1 is PRHDT and CDR2 FYEKMQ (reference sequence). Random hexamers primed reverse transcription of 0.5 to 1 ug RNA. MiXCR was run by TCRdb on the immunoSEQ multiplex PCR reads, yielding one entry per CDR3 protein. The repertoire has 210,000 or so distinct CDR3 sequences, around 90% of them found once; the top ten carry roughly 0.13%. The chain joins TRBV13 to TRBJ2-1; D uncertain. The sequenced sample consisted of CD8+ T cells from PBMCs. The source is a human donor with multiple sclerosis. The CDR3 region has the DNA TGTGCCAGCAGCTCCGCAAATGAGCAGTTCTTC. Its translation is CASSSANEQFF.